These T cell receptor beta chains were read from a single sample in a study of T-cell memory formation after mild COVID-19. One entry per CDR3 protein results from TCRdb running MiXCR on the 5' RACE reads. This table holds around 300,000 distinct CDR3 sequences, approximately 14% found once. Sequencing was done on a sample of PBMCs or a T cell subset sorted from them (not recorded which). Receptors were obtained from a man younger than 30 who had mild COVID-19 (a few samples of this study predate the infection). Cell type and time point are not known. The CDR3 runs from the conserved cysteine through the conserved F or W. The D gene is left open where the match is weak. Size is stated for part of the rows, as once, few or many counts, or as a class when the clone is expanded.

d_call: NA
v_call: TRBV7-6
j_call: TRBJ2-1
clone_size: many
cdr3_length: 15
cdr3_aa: CASSLGGAIYNEQFF
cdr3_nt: TGTGCCAGCAGCTTAGGCGGGGCGATCTACAATGAGCAGTTCTTC

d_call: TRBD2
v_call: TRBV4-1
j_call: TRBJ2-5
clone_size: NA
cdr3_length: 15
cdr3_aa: CASSQLAGAQETQYF
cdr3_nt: TGCGCCAGCAGCCAACTAGCGGGGGCCCAAGAGACCCAGTACTTC

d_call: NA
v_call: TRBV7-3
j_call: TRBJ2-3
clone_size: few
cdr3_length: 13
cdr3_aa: CASSVLSTDTQYF
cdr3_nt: TGTGCCAGCAGCGTCCTTAGCACAGATACGCAGTATTTT

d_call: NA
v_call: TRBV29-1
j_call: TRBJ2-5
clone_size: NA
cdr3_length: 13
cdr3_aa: CSISGLRGETQYF
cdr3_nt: TGCAGCATCTCGGGGCTGAGGGGAGAGACCCAGTACTTC

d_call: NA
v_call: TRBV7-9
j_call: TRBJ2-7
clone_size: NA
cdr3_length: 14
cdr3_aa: CASSRTQVRYEQYF
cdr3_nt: TGTGCCAGCAGCCGGACCCAGGTCAGGTACGAGCAGTACTTC

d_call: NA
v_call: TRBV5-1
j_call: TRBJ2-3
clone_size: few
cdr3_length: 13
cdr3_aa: CASSLVPADTQYF
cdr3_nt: TGCGCCAGCAGCTTGGTTCCGGCAGATACGCAGTATTTT

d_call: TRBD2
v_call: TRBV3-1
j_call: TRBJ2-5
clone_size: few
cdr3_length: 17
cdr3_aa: CASSQELPLAEQETQYF
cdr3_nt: TGTGCCAGCAGCCAAGAGCTCCCACTAGCGGAGCAAGAGACCCAGTACTTC

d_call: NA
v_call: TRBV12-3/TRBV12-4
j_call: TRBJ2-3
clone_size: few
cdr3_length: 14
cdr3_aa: CASSQQGGADTQYF
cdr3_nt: TGTGCCAGCAGCCAACAAGGGGGGGCAGATACGCAGTATTTT

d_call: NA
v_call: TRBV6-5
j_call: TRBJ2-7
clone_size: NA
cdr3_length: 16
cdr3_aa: CASSYSRSGSSYEQYF
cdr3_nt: TGTGCCAGCAGTTACTCGAGATCCGGTAGCTCCTACGAGCAGTACTTC

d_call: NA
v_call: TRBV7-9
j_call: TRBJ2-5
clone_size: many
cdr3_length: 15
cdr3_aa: CASSPSEGRGETQYF
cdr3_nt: TGTGCCAGCAGCCCCTCGGAGGGGCGAGGGGAGACCCAGTACTTC

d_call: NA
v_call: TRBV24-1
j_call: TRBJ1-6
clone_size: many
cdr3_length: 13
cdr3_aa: CATSDSGNSPLHF
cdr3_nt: TGTGCCACCAGTGATTCCGGTAATTCACCCCTCCACTTT

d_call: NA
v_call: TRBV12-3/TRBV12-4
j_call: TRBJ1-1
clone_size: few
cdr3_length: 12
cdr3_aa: CASSLVVGSAFF
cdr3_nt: TGTGCCAGCAGTTTAGTGGTCGGTTCAGCTTTCTTT

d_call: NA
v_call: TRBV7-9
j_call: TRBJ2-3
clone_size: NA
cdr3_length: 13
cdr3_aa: CASSWLGRDTQYF
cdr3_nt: TGTGCCAGCAGCTGGCTAGGCCGGGATACGCAGTATTTT

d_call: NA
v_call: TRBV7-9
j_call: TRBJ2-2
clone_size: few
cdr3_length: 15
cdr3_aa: CASSVTGLNTGELFF
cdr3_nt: TGTGCCAGCAGCGTGACAGGATTGAACACCGGGGAGCTGTTTTTT

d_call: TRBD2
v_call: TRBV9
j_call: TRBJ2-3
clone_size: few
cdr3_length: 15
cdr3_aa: CASSRGDVGTDTQYF
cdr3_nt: TGTGCCAGCAGCCGGGGGGATGTCGGCACAGATACGCAGTATTTT

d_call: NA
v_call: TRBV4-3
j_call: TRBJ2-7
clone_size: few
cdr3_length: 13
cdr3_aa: CASSQEEAYEQYF
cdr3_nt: TGCGCCAGCAGCCAAGAAGAGGCTTACGAGCAGTACTTC

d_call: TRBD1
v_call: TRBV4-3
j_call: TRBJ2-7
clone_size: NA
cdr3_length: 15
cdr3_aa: CASSRGKGTGYEQYF
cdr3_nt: TGCGCCAGCAGTCGAGGAAAGGGGACAGGCTACGAGCAGTACTTC

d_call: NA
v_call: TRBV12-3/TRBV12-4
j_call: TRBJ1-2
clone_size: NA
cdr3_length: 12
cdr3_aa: CASSWGDRGYTF
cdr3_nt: TGTGCCAGCAGTTGGGGGGATAGGGGCTACACCTTC

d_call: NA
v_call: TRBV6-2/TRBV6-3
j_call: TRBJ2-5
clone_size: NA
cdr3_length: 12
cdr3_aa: CASTTKNPTQYF
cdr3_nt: TGTGCCAGCACCACCAAGAACCCGACCCAGTACTTC

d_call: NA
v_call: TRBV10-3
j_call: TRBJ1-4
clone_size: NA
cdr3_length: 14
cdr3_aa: CAISESRDNEKLFF
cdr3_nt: TGTGCCATCAGTGAGTCCCGGGATAATGAAAAACTGTTTTTT

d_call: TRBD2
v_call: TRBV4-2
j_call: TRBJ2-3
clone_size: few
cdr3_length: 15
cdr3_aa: CASSLPSGGADTQYF
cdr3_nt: TGTGCCAGCAGCCTACCTAGCGGGGGGGCAGATACGCAGTATTTT

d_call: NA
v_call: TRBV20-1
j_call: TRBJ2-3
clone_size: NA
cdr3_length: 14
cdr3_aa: CSARIQGSTDTQYF
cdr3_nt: TGCAGTGCTAGAATCCAGGGGAGCACAGATACGCAGTATTTT

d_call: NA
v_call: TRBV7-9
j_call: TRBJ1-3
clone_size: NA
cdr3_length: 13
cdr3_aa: CASSRRDTYTIYF
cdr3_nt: TGTGCCAGCAGCCGCCGGGATACTTACACCATATATTTT

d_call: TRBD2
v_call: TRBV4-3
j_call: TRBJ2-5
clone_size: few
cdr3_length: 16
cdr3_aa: CASSHRRGGYLETQYF
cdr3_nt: TGCGCCAGCAGCCACCGTCGCGGGGGGTATTTGGAGACCCAGTACTTC

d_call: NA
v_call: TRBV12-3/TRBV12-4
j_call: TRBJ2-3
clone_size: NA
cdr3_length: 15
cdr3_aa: CASSGGDSGTDTQYF
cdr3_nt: TGTGCCAGCAGTGGGGGAGACTCAGGCACAGATACGCAGTATTTT

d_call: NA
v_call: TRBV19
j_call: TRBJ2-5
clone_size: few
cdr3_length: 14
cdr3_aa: CASSGTHLQETQYF
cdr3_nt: TGTGCCAGTTCTGGGACCCATTTACAAGAGACCCAGTACTTC

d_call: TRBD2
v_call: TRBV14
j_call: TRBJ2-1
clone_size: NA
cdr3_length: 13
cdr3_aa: CASSQSSGGEQFF
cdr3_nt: TGTGCCAGCAGCCAGTCTTCGGGAGGTGAGCAGTTCTTC

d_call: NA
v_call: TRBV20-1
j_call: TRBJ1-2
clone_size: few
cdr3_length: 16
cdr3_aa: CSAPLAGGQGGYGYTF
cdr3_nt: TGCAGTGCTCCCCTGGCGGGGGGCCAGGGTGGCTATGGCTACACCTTC

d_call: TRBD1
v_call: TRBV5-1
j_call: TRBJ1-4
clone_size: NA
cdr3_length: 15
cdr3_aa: CASSDPDRAGEKLFF
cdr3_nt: TGCGCCAGCAGCGACCCCGACAGGGCGGGGGAAAAACTGTTTTTT

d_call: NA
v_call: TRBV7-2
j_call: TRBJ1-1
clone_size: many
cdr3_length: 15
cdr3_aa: CASSPGLAKNTEAFF
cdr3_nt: TGTGCCAGCAGCCCGGGACTAGCAAAGAACACTGAAGCTTTCTTT

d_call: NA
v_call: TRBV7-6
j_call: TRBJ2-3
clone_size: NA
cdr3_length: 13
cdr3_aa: CASSLALKDTQYF
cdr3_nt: TGTGCCAGCAGCTTAGCTCTGAAAGATACGCAGTATTTT

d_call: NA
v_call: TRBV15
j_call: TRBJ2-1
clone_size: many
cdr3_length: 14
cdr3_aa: CATSGDSSYNEQFF
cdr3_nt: TGTGCCACCAGCGGGGACTCGTCCTACAATGAGCAGTTCTTC